One sample yielded the 27 T cell receptor beta chains listed below, sequenced in a study of blood T cell repertoires in COVID-19. The table came from immunoSEQ multiplex PCR; TCRdb's copy has only in-frame clones and leaves some out. The sample shows a few hundred thousand clones, around nine tenths of them seen only once. Input material: peripheral blood. These receptors originate from a woman aged 60-70 years with COVID-19, enrolled during active disease.

This clone has just one count. The J gene is TRBJ2-1, the V gene TRBV28; no clear D. Germline CDR1 reads MDHEN; CDR2 reads SYDVKM. There are 12 residues in the CDR3. V was cut by 7 bases and J by 4 bases, with 8 bases left in between. CDR3 loop: CASTENYNEQFF. The CDR3 DNA follows: TGTGCCAGCACCGAGAATTACAATGAGCAGTTCTTC.

A single count supports this clone. This chain uses TRBV15 with TRBJ1-5, with D maybe TRBD1 (6 bases). Trimming left V 3 bases short and J 8 bases short, with 20 bases between. Looked up from germline, CDR1 is LNHNV and CDR2 is YYDKDF (reference sequence). The CDR3 length is 16 residues. This CDR3 reads CATSRGQTGASEPQHF. The CDR3 nucleotides are TGTGCCACCAGCAGGGGCCAGACAGGTGCTTCCGAGCCCCAGCATTTT.

This clone was recorded once. The chain links TRBV11-1 to TRBJ2-7; D possibly corresponds to TRBD1 (6 bases). CDR1 is SGHAT and CDR2 is FQDESV in the germline V gene (reference sequence). The CDR3 totals 15 residues. V lost 3 bases, J lost 2 bases, and 14 bases lay in between. Here the CDR3 reads CASSFLGTSTYEQYF. The CDR3 coding sequence is TGTGCCAGCAGCTTTTTGGGGACATCAACCTACGAGCAGTACTTC. Using reference TRBV11-1 and TRBJ2-7 for the parts outside the CDR3, the full variable domain is EAEVAQSPRYKITEKSQAVAFWCDPISGHATLYWYRQILGQGPELLVQFQDESVVDDSQLPKDRFSAERLKGVDSTLKIQPAELGDSAMYLCASSFLGTSTYEQYFGPGTRLTVT.

This chain connects TRBV7-9 to TRBJ1-2; 8 bases match TRBD1. This CDR3 is built from 14 residues. The germline V gene has CDR1 SEHNR and CDR2 FQNEAQ (reference sequence). The V and J ends lost 4 bases and 6 bases, in that order; junction bases with no gene match: 7. For the CDR3, the DNA is TGTGCCAGCAGCTCCTCCGACAGGGGACATGGCTACACCTTC. Protein sequence: CASSSSDRGHGYTF. The full variable domain, completed using reference TRBV7-9 and TRBJ1-2, is DTGVSQNPRHKITKRGQNVTFRCDPISEHNRLYWYRQTLGQGPEFLTYFQNEAQLEKSRLLSDRFSAERPKGSFSTLEIQRTEQGDSAMYLCASSSSDRGHGYTFGSGTRLTVV.

This chain uses TRBV10-3 with TRBJ1-1; D may be TRBD1 (5 bases). Germline V gene sequence: CDR1 ENHRY, CDR2 SYGVKD. CDR3 size: 15 residues. The ends were cut back, 7 bases at V and 1 base at J, with 16 bases in the middle. The chain's CDR3 is CAITPGVGTNTEAFF. CDR3 in DNA: TGTGCCATCACCCCGGGGGTAGGAACGAACACTGAAGCTTTCTTT.

V and J are TRBV6-2 or TRBV6-3 and TRBJ1-5, with 8 bases aligning to TRBD1. J was trimmed by 11 bases and V by 3 bases; bases with no gene match: 3. The CDR3 is 12 amino acids. The germline V gene has CDR1 MNHEY and CDR2 SVGEGT. CDR3 sequence: CASSYGDRTQHF. Written as DNA, the CDR3 is TGTGCCAGCAGTTATGGGGACAGGACCCAGCATTTT.

The chain carries TRBV5-4 and TRBJ2-2; TRBD1 matches at 9 bases. Looked up from germline, CDR1 is SGHNT and CDR2 is YYREEE (reference sequence). V was pared by 2 bases and J by 4 bases, with 9 bases of the junction left unmatched. The CDR3 has 17 amino acids. This CDR3 is CASSLETGGQGTGELFF. The CDR3 region has the DNA TGTGCCAGCAGCTTAGAAACAGGGGGCCAGGGCACCGGGGAGCTGTTTTTT.

A remark on this clone: The sample contains more than one DNA sequence encoding this CDR3. The rearrangement links TRBV5-1 to TRBJ2-5, with D possibly TRBD1 on 5 matching bases. Per germline, CDR1 SGHRS and CDR2 YFSETQ. This CDR3 is built from 15 residues. With 0 bases removed from V and 0 bases from J, the gap between germline ends came to 9 bases. In DNA form, the CDR3 reads TGCGCCAGCAGCTTGGGACAGCCGTACCAAGAGACCCAGTACTTC. As protein: CASSLGQPYQETQYF.

The CDR3 bases are TGTGCCAGTAGTACAGGCAGGGGCTTCGATAATTCACCCCTCCACTTT. Protein sequence: CASSTGRGFDNSPLHF. V usage is TRBV19 and J usage is TRBJ1-6; maybe TRBD1 (6 bases). The CDR3 loop spans 16 amino acids. V was clipped by 4 bases and J by 5 bases, with 15 bases between them. Germline CDR1 reads LNHDA; CDR2 reads SQIVND (reference sequence).

The chain has TRBV27 and TRBJ2-7; TRBD1 matches 9 bases. The length of the CDR3 is 12 residues. The germline V gene has CDR1 MNHEY and CDR2 SMNVEV (reference sequence). The V segment lost 11 bases and the J segment 7 bases; nucleotides outside the gene matches: 9. For the CDR3, the DNA is TGTGCCTCCGGGACAGGGTTAGGAGAGCAGTACTTC. Amino acid sequence: CASGTGLGEQYF.

The rearrangement joins TRBV25-1 to TRBJ2-2; TRBD1 aligns across 11 bases. Per germline, CDR1 MGHDK and CDR2 SYGVNS. This CDR3 has 18 amino acids. The V gene end was trimmed by 1 base and the J gene end by 6 bases; junction bases not matched to a gene: 10. DNA for the CDR3: TGTGCCAGCAGTGAATTTCACGGTCGGGGACAGGGGGCCGGGGAGCTGTTTTTT. It translates to CASSEFHGRGQGAGELFF. The variable domain in full, with the rest retrieved from reference TRBV25-1 and TRBJ2-2, is EADIYQTPRYLVIGTGKKITLECSQTMGHDKMYWYQQDPGMELHLIHYSYGVNSTEKGDLSSESTVSRIRTEHFPLTLESARPSHTSQYLCASSEFHGRGQGAGELFFGEGSRLTVL.

The CDR3 loop reads CASSQHGLAGGAYEQYF. The CDR3 nucleotides are TGCGCCAGCAGCCAGCACGGGCTAGCGGGAGGGGCCTACGAGCAGTACTTC. The chain is built from TRBV5-1 and TRBJ2-7, with TRBD2 matching 12 bases. Germline V gene sequence: CDR1 SGHRS, CDR2 YFSETQ. The J segment lost 2 bases and the V segment lost 4 bases, leaving 10 bases of the junction unmatched. The CDR3 spans 17 residues.

The CDR3 DNA sequence: TGTGCCAGCAGCGTGGGACTCCTGGAGGGGGAGCAGTACTTC. It encodes CASSVGLLEGEQYF. The chain uses TRBV7-2 and TRBJ2-7, with a tentative D call TRBD2 (6 bases). Trimming stripped 5 bases from V and 7 bases from J, with 18 bases between. CDR1 and CDR2 (germline): SGHTA, FQGNSA. The CDR3 has 14 amino acids.

The chain is built from TRBV7-9 and TRBJ2-3; D perhaps matches TRBD2 (6 bases). The germline V and J ends were trimmed by 3 bases and 2 bases, with 12 bases remaining between them. The CDR3 contains 15 residues. Germline V gives CDR1 SEHNR, CDR2 FQNEAQ (reference sequence). Written as DNA, the CDR3 is TGTGCCAGCAGCTTGAGTAGCGGAACCACAGATACGCAGTATTTT. Encoded protein: CASSLSSGTTDTQYF.

This clone was picked up one time. CDR3 protein: CASSYGGTQYF. CDR3 bases: TGTGCCAGCAGTTACGGAGGGACCCAGTACTTC. This sequence joins TRBV6-5 and TRBJ2-5; D perhaps matches TRBD2 (5 bases). The germline gives CDR1 MNHEY, CDR2 SVGAGI. The CDR3 sequence is 11 residues long. V lost 2 bases and J lost 7, with 5 bases in between.

This clone was detected a few times. V is TRBV15 and J is TRBJ2-1, with TRBD1 matching 12 bases. The CDR3 is 15 residues long. Germline trimming cut 2 bases from V and 8 bases from J; bases unmatched to any gene: 4. Germline CDR1 reads LNHNV; CDR2 reads YYDKDF (reference sequence). This chain's CDR3 is CATSRPGQGAYEQFF. The CDR3 bases are TGTGCCACCAGCAGACCGGGACAGGGGGCATATGAGCAGTTCTTC.

The V call is TRBV11-2, the J call TRBJ2-1, with unresolved D. The CDR3 is made up of 13 amino acids. Per germline, CDR1 SGHAT and CDR2 FQNNGV. V was clipped by 3 bases and J by 7 bases, with 10 bases between them. The CDR3 coding sequence is TGTGCCAGCAGCTTTCATAAACTGAATGAGCAGTTCTTC. It yields the protein CASSFHKLNEQFF.

The chain links TRBV11-1 to TRBJ1-5; 7 nucleotides match TRBD1. The CDR3 runs 14 residues. V gave up 5 bases and J gave up 3 bases; unmatched junction bases: 4. From germline, CDR1 is SGHAT and CDR2 FQDESV (reference sequence). The CDR3: CASSPDRNNQPQHF. The CDR3 bases are TGTGCCAGCAGCCCGGACAGGAACAATCAGCCCCAGCATTTT.

This chain links TRBV28 with TRBJ1-4; the D gene is possibly TRBD1 (5 bases). The germline CDR1 and CDR2 sequences are MDHEN and SYDVKM. The V gene lost 2 bases and the J gene lost 0 bases, with 7 bases spanning the gap. This CDR3 comprises 15 residues. CDR3 sequence (DNA): TGTGCCAGCAGTTTACCGGGGGCAACTAATGAAAAACTGTTTTTT. As protein: CASSLPGATNEKLFF. The entire variable domain, with the rest obtained from reference TRBV28 and TRBJ1-4, is as follows: DVKVTQSSRYLVKRTGEKVFLECVQDMDHENMFWYRQDPGLGLRLIYFSYDVKMKEKGDIPEGYSVSREKKERFSLILESASTNQTSMYLCASSLPGATNEKLFFGSGTQLSVL.

This chain uses TRBV6-5 with TRBJ1-3, with a weak D call TRBD1 (5 bases). Trimming pared 6 bases from V and 0 bases from J, leaving 12 bases between. Germline values: CDR1 MNHEY, CDR2 SVGAGI. The CDR3 has 15 residues. CDR3 in amino acids: CASRVDKSSGNTIYF. The CDR3 coding sequence is TGTGCCAGCAGGGTGGACAAATCCTCTGGAAACACCATATATTTT.

This rearrangement joins TRBV10-3 to TRBJ2-1; 8 bases are shared with TRBD2. Losses at the gene ends were 1 base for V and 5 bases for J; bases not matched to a gene: 7. CDR1 ENHRY and CDR2 SYGVKD come from the germline V gene. The CDR3 is 16 residues long. DNA for the CDR3: TGTGCCATCAGTGAGTTCGGGGGGGCTATGAACAATGAGCAGTTCTTC. This encodes CAISEFGGAMNNEQFF.

The chain recombines TRBV21-1 with TRBJ1-2; the D call in the table, TRBD1, was not verified against the DNA. TRBV21-1 is shown as a pseudogene. The CDR3 is 15 residues long. CDR3: CASSNSDRASMRYTF. The DNA of the CDR3 is TGTGCCAGCAGCAATTCCGACAGGGCTTCTATGCGCTACACCTTC.

This sequence joins TRBV27 and TRBJ2-7, with 7 nucleotides matching TRBD2. This CDR3 contains 13 residues. Germline CDR1 and CDR2: MNHEY and SMNVEV (reference sequence). J gave up 6 bases and V 4 bases, and 6 bases lay outside the gene matches. CDR3 nucleotide sequence: TGTGCCAGCAGTTCGGTGGCGGGGGTCGAGCAGTACTTC. Its protein product is CASSSVAGVEQYF.

This chain uses TRBV7-6 with TRBJ2-1, with TRBD2 matching 16 bases. CDR1 SGHVS and CDR2 FNYEAQ come from the germline V gene. CDR3 size: 19 residues. With 6 bases clipped from V and 7 bases from J, the junction kept 15 bases outside the gene matches. The CDR3 sequence is CASSFHGTSGRARYNEQFF. The CDR3 region has the DNA TGTGCCAGCAGTTTTCACGGGACTAGCGGGAGGGCCCGTTATAATGAGCAGTTCTTC.

The chain uses TRBV4-1 and TRBJ1-2; 11 positions match TRBD1. The CDR3 has 15 residues. CDR1 and CDR2 (germline): MGHRA, YSYEKL. V lost 1 base, J lost 7 bases, and 5 bases stayed unmatched. CDR3 bases: TGCGCCAGCAGCCAAGTTCGGACAGGGGGCGGTGGCTACACCTTC. It is translated as CASSQVRTGGGGYTF.

The count of this clone is one. This chain joins TRBV27 and TRBJ2-3; TRBD2 agrees at 13 bases. The CDR3 sequence is 15 residues long. The V segment lost 5 bases and the J segment 4 bases; nucleotides outside the gene matches: 3. Germline values: CDR1 MNHEY, CDR2 SMNVEV (reference sequence). The CDR3 sequence: CASSGLAGDADTQYF. CDR3 in DNA: TGTGCCAGCAGTGGACTAGCGGGAGATGCAGATACGCAGTATTTT.

The chain carries TRBV27 and TRBJ1-4; TRBD1 is a possible D gene (5 bases). This CDR3 region has 15 residues. Germline CDR1 reads MNHEY; CDR2 reads SMNVEV (reference sequence). The V end was cut by 4 bases, the J end by 11 bases, with 20 bases between. Here the CDR3 reads CASSSPRRLRGKLFF. In nucleotides, the CDR3 is TGTGCCAGCAGTTCCCCGCGCAGGCTCCGGGGGAAACTGTTTTTT.